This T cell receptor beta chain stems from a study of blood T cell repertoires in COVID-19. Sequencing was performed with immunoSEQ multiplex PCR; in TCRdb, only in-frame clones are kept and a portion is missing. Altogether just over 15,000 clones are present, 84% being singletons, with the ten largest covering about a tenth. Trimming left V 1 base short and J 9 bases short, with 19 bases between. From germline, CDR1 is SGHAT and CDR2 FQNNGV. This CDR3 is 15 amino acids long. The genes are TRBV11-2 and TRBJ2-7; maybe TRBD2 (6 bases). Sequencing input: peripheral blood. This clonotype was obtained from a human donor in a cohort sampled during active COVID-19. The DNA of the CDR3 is TGTGCCAGCAGCTTAGTTCAGGGCGGCGGGGCGGGGCAGTACTTC. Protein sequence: CASSLVQGGGAGQYF. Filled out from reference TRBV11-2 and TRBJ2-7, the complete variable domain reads EAGVAQSPRYKIIEKRQSVAFWCNPISGHATLYWYQQILGQGPKLLIQFQNNGVVDDSQLPKDRFSAERLKGVDSTLKIQPAKLEDSAVYLCASSLVQGGGAGQYFGPGTRLTVT.